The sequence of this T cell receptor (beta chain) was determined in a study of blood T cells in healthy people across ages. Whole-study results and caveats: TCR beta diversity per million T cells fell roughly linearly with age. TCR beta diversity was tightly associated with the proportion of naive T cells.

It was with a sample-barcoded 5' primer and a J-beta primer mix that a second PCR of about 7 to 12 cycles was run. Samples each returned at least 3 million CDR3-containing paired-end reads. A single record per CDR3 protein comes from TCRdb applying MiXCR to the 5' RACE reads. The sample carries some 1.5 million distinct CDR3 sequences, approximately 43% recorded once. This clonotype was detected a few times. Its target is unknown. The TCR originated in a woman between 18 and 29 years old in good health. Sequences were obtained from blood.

In nucleotides, the CDR3 is TGTGCCAGCAGCACGACACCGGGACAGGGGTTCAATGAGCAGTTCTTC. Translated, it gives CASSTTPGQGFNEQFF. The chain combines TRBV21-1 with TRBJ2-1; TRBD1, the D gene given by the table, was not confirmed from the DNA. TRBV21-1 is a recognized pseudogene. There are 16 residues in the CDR3.